A single sample is the source of the 17 T cell receptor beta chains below, sequenced in a study of T cells in Graves' hyperthyroidism and ophthalmopathy. The TCR beta CDR3 regions underwent amplification using RNA transcripts as the source. The HTBI set primed first-round TCR CDR3 RT-PCR. TCRdb analysed the multiplex PCR reads with MiXCR anew, one entry per CDR3 protein. Of a few hundred thousand distinct CDR3 sequences in the sample, around 20% were seen once. Sequencing was carried out using blood. Every receptor here comes from a man aged 18 to 29 with Graves' hyperthyroidism.

The table lists this clonotype with many counts. The chain uses TRBV2 and TRBJ1-6; 8 bases fit TRBD1. This CDR3 has 14 amino acids. V dropped 6 bases and J dropped 8; count of bases not matched to a gene: 6. Per the germline V gene, CDR1 is SNHLY and CDR2 is FYNNEI. The CDR3 region is CASRWTGQDSPLHF. DNA for the CDR3: TGTGCCAGCAGATGGACAGGGCAGGATTCACCCCTCCACTTT.

The DNA for the CDR3 is TGCGCCAGCAGCCACGTCTCGGGGGACAGGGGACACTACGAGCAGTACTTC. This translates into CASSHVSGDRGHYEQYF. The chain is built from TRBV4-1 and TRBJ2-7; TRBD1 agrees at 10 bases. V was pared by 3 bases and J by 3 bases, with 11 bases of the junction left unmatched. CDR1 is MGHRA, CDR2 YSYEKL, per germline. The CDR3 is 17 residues long.

This clonotype was detected ten times or more. This chain connects TRBV6-1 to TRBJ1-2; 9 bases agree with TRBD1. Germline V gives CDR1 MNHNS, CDR2 SASEGT. J lost 8 bases, V lost 4 bases, and 14 bases had no gene match. CDR3 length: 16 amino acids. The CDR3 sequence: CASSVSLGDREVGYTF. The CDR3 DNA is TGTGCCAGCAGTGTCTCCTTGGGGGACAGGGAAGTCGGCTACACCTTC.

A note on this clonotype: No conserved phenylalanine or tryptophan is present at the end of the CDR3, so a read error is the likely explanation. The chain carries TRBV28 and TRBJ1-5; possibly TRBD1 for D (5 bases). The length of the CDR3 is 14 residues. Germline CDR1 reads MDHEN; CDR2 reads SYDVKM. V was pared by 5 bases and J by 6 bases, with 14 bases between. The CDR3 region has the DNA TGTGCCAGCAGTCTCGAGGGGTCAAGTCAGCCCCAGCATGTT. As protein: CASSLEGSSQPQHV.

CDR3 amino acids: CASSSMGERSYEQYF. CDR3 sequence (DNA): TGTGCCAGCAGTTCCATGGGGGAGCGCTCTTACGAGCAGTACTTC. V gene TRBV6-2 or TRBV6-3 combines with J gene TRBJ2-7; D tentatively fits TRBD1 or TRBD2 (5 bases each). Germline lookup yields CDR1 MNHEY and CDR2 SVGEGT. The length of the CDR3 is 15 residues. V was pared by 4 bases and J by 4 bases, with 17 bases between.

This clonotype was counted only a few times. The rearrangement links TRBV12-3 or TRBV12-4 to TRBJ1-5, with D tentatively TRBD1 (6 bases). Trimming removed 7 bases from V and 8 bases from J, with 15 bases in between. The CDR3 contains 13 residues. In DNA form, the CDR3 reads TGTGCCAGCACCCAACGGGGGCATGAGCCCCAGCATTTT. This codes for CASTQRGHEPQHF.

This clonotype was observed many times. The rearrangement joins TRBV10-3 to TRBJ1-2; D might be TRBD1 (6 bases). The ends were cut back, 10 bases at V and 9 bases at J, with 27 bases in the middle. CDR3 length equals 15 residues. Germline CDR1 is ENHRY and CDR2 is SYGVKD. The CDR3 loop reads CATTAGTHARVRYTF. The CDR3 region has the DNA TGTGCCACTACCGCCGGGACACATGCAAGGGTTCGCTACACCTTC.

This clonotype was counted ten times or more. The chain carries TRBV29-1 and TRBJ1-1; 7 nucleotides align to TRBD1. The CDR3 is 13 residues long. Losses at the gene ends were 8 bases for V and 1 base for J; bases not matched to a gene: 7. The germline V gene has CDR1 SQVTM and CDR2 ANQGSEA. The DNA for the CDR3 is TGCAGCTCACGACAGGGAGGGAACACTGAAGCTTTCTTT. Residues: CSSRQGGNTEAFF.

This clonotype was picked up many times. The chain has TRBV6-5 and TRBJ1-1; D remains unclear. CDR3 length: 15 amino acids. Germline CDR1 and CDR2: MNHEY and SVGAGI. Trimming pared 2 bases from V and 1 base from J, leaving 11 bases between. In nucleotides, the CDR3 is TGTGCCAGCAGTTACGTCTCCTCGGCGAACACTGAAGCTTTCTTT. Encoded protein: CASSYVSSANTEAFF.

In its sample, this clonotype was seen many times. V gene TRBV9 combines with J gene TRBJ2-7, with 8 bases aligning to TRBD2. Germline trimming cut 1 base from V and 0 bases from J; bases unmatched to any gene: 6. The CDR3 sequence is 16 residues long. CDR1 is SGDLS, CDR2 YYNGEE, per germline. The CDR3 DNA reads TGTGCCAGCAGCGTAACCGGGGGGGTTAGCTCCTACGAGCAGTACTTC. Protein sequence: CASSVTGGVSSYEQYF.

The rearrangement links TRBV6-1 to TRBJ2-2, with 8 bases fitting TRBD1. The junction had 8 bases not matched to a gene; V was cut back by 6 bases and J by 5 bases. The CDR3 runs to 15 residues. CDR1 is MNHNS, CDR2 SASEGT, per germline. The CDR3 spells CASRPGGSFTGELFF. The CDR3 DNA follows: TGTGCCAGCAGACCAGGGGGCTCATTTACCGGGGAGCTGTTTTTT.

This clonotype was observed many times. This sequence joins TRBV6-1 and TRBJ1-3; D unresolved. Germline CDR1 MNHNS, CDR2 SASEGT. Trimming pared 7 bases from V and 0 bases from J, leaving 10 bases between. The CDR3 is 14 residues long. The chain's CDR3 is CASIKVFSGNTIYF. For the CDR3, the DNA is TGTGCCAGCATAAAGGTTTTCTCTGGAAACACCATATATTTT.

This clonotype was counted at least ten times. V is TRBV28 and J is TRBJ1-1; no reliable D call. Germline values: CDR1 MDHEN, CDR2 SYDVKM. The CDR3 is 11 amino acids. Between the trimmed V and J ends, which lost 4 bases and 7 bases, there was a span of 7 bases. CDR3 nucleotides: TGTGCCAGCAGTTCCCCAGTTGAAGCTTTCTTT. Amino acids: CASSSPVEAFF.

In this sample, this clonotype turned up many times. The rearrangement links TRBV6-5 to TRBJ1-1; 10 bases are a match to TRBD1. The J segment lost 4 bases and the V segment lost 4 bases, leaving 6 bases of the junction unmatched. The CDR3 contains 15 residues. Germline CDR1 MNHEY, CDR2 SVGAGI. CDR3 sequence reads: CASSSHRDRGTEAFF. CDR3 DNA: TGTGCCAGCAGTTCCCACCGGGACAGGGGCACTGAAGCTTTCTTT.

J is TRBJ2-2 and V is TRBV6-5; 8 bases match TRBD2. J gave up 4 bases and V 4 bases, and 11 bases lay outside the gene matches. CDR1 and CDR2 (germline): MNHEY, SVGAGI. This CDR3 has 17 residues. The CDR3 region has the DNA TGTGCCAGCAGTTCACCATTTAGCGGGGCTGGCACCGGGGAGCTGTTTTTT. Translating it yields CASSSPFSGAGTGELFF.

This clonotype was seen many times. The V call is TRBV19, the J call TRBJ1-2; D not resolved. CDR1 and CDR2 (germline): LNHDA, SQIVND (reference sequence). Between the trimmed V and J ends, which lost 7 bases and 8 bases, there was a span of 17 bases. The CDR3 spans 13 residues. The CDR3 DNA reads as TGTGCCAGTACCCCCTTTGGGGAAGGAGGCTACACCTTC. It codes for CASTPFGEGGYTF.

In its sample, this clonotype was seen many times. The rearrangement links TRBV2 to TRBJ1-1; D gene ambiguous. V lost 0 bases and J 4 bases, leaving 15 bases between the germline ends. The CDR3 has 16 amino acids. CDR1 is SNHLY and CDR2 is FYNNEI in the germline V gene. The CDR3 spells CASSEALGLRVTEAFF. As DNA, the CDR3 is TGTGCCAGCAGTGAAGCGCTCGGCCTTAGGGTCACTGAAGCTTTCTTT.